The clone carrying this T cell receptor (beta chain) was found once. CDR3 length: 13 amino acids. The germline V and J ends were trimmed by 1 base and 7 bases, with 8 bases remaining between them. Germline lookup yields CDR1 MNHEY and CDR2 SVGAGI. Sequencing was performed with immunoSEQ multiplex PCR; in TCRdb, only in-frame clones are kept and a portion is missing. The data show under 75,000 clones, around 92% seen once. These data belong to a study of technical replicates of blood from several donors. This clonotype originated in a human donor in good health. Some clones in this sample may be carry-over from other donors' samples. This chain joins TRBV6-5 and TRBJ2-1; unclear D gene. The sample consisted of PBMCs. The CDR3 sequence is CASSYFEDNEQFF. The CDR3 nucleotides read TGTGCCAGCAGTTACTTCGAGGATAATGAGCAGTTCTTC.